Described below is a single T cell receptor (beta chain) sequence and its context. The sample is drawn from a study of blood T cell repertoires in COVID-19. Study details: Donors in the United States, Italy and Spain gave samples during acute or convalescent COVID-19. From T cells, B-cell-depleted T cells, or PBMCs came the material, which was cDNA or gDNA.

Source study methods: Reference gene primer amplification gave nucleated cell count estimates. Sequenced by immunoSEQ multiplex PCR; TCRdb stores in-frame clones only, minus some. V and J calls and clone size are copied from that table; D and trimming were computed from the DNA. The data contain 150,000 to 200,000 clones, around 86% of them singletons. The TCR was taken from a man in his 60s with acute or convalescent COVID-19. Input material: peripheral blood.

The CDR3 region is CASSLAGEGWQFF. The CDR3 DNA is TGTGCCAGCAGCTTAGCGGGGGAGGGTTGGCAGTTCTTC. The chain is built from TRBV7-9 and TRBJ2-1; 7 bases match TRBD2. V trimming: 0 bases; J trimming: 12 bases; junction bases outside the gene matches: 5. This CDR3 comprises 13 residues. The germline gives CDR1 SEHNR, CDR2 FQNEAQ (reference sequence).